The 18 T cell receptor beta chains in this list originate from one sample, sequenced in a study of cytomegalovirus exposure and HLA in healthy donors. A multiplex PCR was run with 60 Vbeta primers and 13 Jbeta primers. Some clones are missing from TCRdb's copy, which holds only in-frame ones; the method was immunoSEQ multiplex PCR. This table holds around 130,000 clones, around four fifths found once. Sequencing was carried out using PBMCs. The receptors come from a human donor in good health.

This clone was counted between two and nine times. CDR3 DNA sequence: TGTGCCAGCAGCCAAGGCCCGATAGAGGCTGAAGCTTTCTTT. Translation: CASSQGPIEAEAFF. The genes are TRBV4-2 and TRBJ1-1, with no clear D. V lost 1 base, J lost 6 bases, and 12 bases lay in between. The CDR3 loop spans 14 amino acids. From germline, CDR1 is LGHNA and CDR2 YNFKEQ.

The rearrangement joins TRBV5-1 to TRBJ1-3; 7 positions match TRBD1. V gave up 2 bases and J gave up 7 bases; unmatched junction bases: 12. CDR3 length: 16 residues. The germline V gene encodes CDR1 SGHRS and CDR2 YFSETQ. Here the CDR3 reads CASSFPNDRVGNTIYF. In DNA, the CDR3 is TGCGCCAGCAGCTTCCCAAACGACAGGGTAGGGAACACCATATATTTT. Full variable domain (missing parts from reference TRBV5-1 and TRBJ1-3): KAGVTQTPRYLIKTRGQQVTLSCSPISGHRSVSWYQQTPGQGLQFLFEYFSETQRNKGNFPGRFSGRQFSNSRSEMNVSTLELGDSALYLCASSFPNDRVGNTIYFGEGSWLTVV.

This clone was counted only a few times. The gene calls are TRBV4-1 and TRBJ1-5, with D possibly matching TRBD1 (5 bases). The CDR3 loop spans 15 amino acids. CDR1 MGHRA and CDR2 YSYEKL come from the germline V gene. Trimming shortened V by 4 bases and J by 8 bases, and 18 bases separated the two germline ends. The CDR3 nucleotides read TGCGCCAGCAGCCCCCAACACGGGGGTTTCGAGCCCCAGCATTTT. Translated, it gives CASSPQHGGFEPQHF.

The V gene is TRBV7-8, the J gene TRBJ1-5; 8 positions agree with TRBD1. Germline-derived CDR1 and CDR2 are SGHVS and FQNEAQ. This CDR3 comprises 15 residues. Losses at the gene ends were 4 bases for V and 6 bases for J; bases not matched to a gene: 8. The CDR3 is CASSSTRGPGQPQHF. The CDR3 coding sequence is TGTGCCAGCAGCTCTACCAGGGGGCCGGGTCAGCCCCAGCATTTT.

The gene calls are TRBV6-1 and TRBJ1-2; 8 nucleotides agree with TRBD1. V shed 0 bases and J 4 bases; nucleotides not matched to a gene: 7. This CDR3 region has 16 residues. Germline assignment: CDR1 MNHNS and CDR2 SASEGT. Here the CDR3 DNA reads TGTGCCAGCAGTGAAGCTTCAGGGGGCGCGGGCTATGGCTACACCTTC. Residues: CASSEASGGAGYGYTF.

The chain combines TRBV5-5 with TRBJ1-5; 8 nucleotides agree with TRBD1. Germline values: CDR1 SGHKS, CDR2 YYEKEE (reference sequence). Losses at the gene ends were 4 bases for V and 5 bases for J; bases not matched to a gene: 8. The CDR3 extends over 15 amino acids. The CDR3 region has the DNA TGTGCCAGCAGCCTGGGCGGGACAGGTGATCAGCCCCAGCATTTT. Translating gives CASSLGGTGDQPQHF.

The genes are TRBV4-1 and TRBJ2-2; the match to TRBD2 covers 7 bases. The V and J ends lost 9 bases and 3 bases, in that order; junction bases with no gene match: 16. This CDR3 has 17 amino acids. Looked up from germline, CDR1 is MGHRA and CDR2 is YSYEKL. CDR3 protein: CASSSWGGARDTGELFF. The CDR3 nucleotides read TGCGCCAGTTCAAGCTGGGGAGGGGCGCGGGACACCGGGGAGCTGTTTTTT.

The chain joins TRBV6-1 to TRBJ1-2; unclear D gene. V was clipped by 6 bases and J by 4 bases, with 15 bases between them. The length of the CDR3 is 14 residues. Germline loops: CDR1 MNHNS, CDR2 SASEGT. The CDR3 region has the DNA TGTGCCAGCAGACCACTGGGCCAGGTCTATGGCTACACCTTC. It codes for CASRPLGQVYGYTF.

This clone is classed as medium-sized (0.01 to 0.1%). This chain joins TRBV5-1 and TRBJ2-7; D ambiguous. The CDR3 extends over 14 amino acids. From germline, CDR1 is SGHRS and CDR2 YFSETQ. Trimming removed 0 bases at V and 6 bases at J, with 13 bases between. CDR3 DNA sequence: TGCGCCAGCAGCTTGGCCGCGTCCCCCTTCGAGCAGTACTTC. This encodes CASSLAASPFEQYF.

There are a few counts of this clone. This rearrangement joins TRBV19 to TRBJ2-5; D may be TRBD1 (6 bases). Between the trimmed V and J ends, which lost 8 bases and 0 bases, there was a span of 10 bases. The CDR3 covers 13 residues. The germline gives CDR1 LNHDA, CDR2 SQIVND (reference sequence). As DNA, the CDR3 is TGTGCCAGTGGCCCAGGGGACCAAGAGACCCAGTACTTC. As protein: CASGPGDQETQYF.

The V gene is TRBV5-1, the J gene TRBJ1-1; D is undetermined. This CDR3 has 16 residues. Trimming shortened V by 0 bases and J by 1 base, and 13 bases separated the two germline ends. Germline V gives CDR1 SGHRS, CDR2 YFSETQ. CDR3 sequence: CASSLVSPGENTEAFF. The CDR3 DNA follows: TGCGCCAGCAGCTTGGTGTCGCCAGGTGAGAACACTGAAGCTTTCTTT.

This clone was recorded only once. This chain uses TRBV9 with TRBJ2-3; 7 bases line up with TRBD2. J gave up 5 bases and V 4 bases, and 19 bases lay outside the gene matches. Germline CDR1 reads SGDLS; CDR2 reads YYNGEE. The CDR3 spans 18 residues. The chain's CDR3 is CASSPYGGTITLGDTQYF. CDR3 coding DNA: TGTGCCAGCAGCCCGTATGGGGGGACTATCACGTTGGGAGATACGCAGTATTTT. Using reference TRBV9 and TRBJ2-3 for the parts outside the CDR3, the full variable domain is DSGVTQTPKHLITATGQRVTLRCSPRSGDLSVYWYQQSLDQGLQFLIQYYNGEERAKGNILERFSAQQFPDLHSELNLSSLELGDSALYFCASSPYGGTITLGDTQYFGPGTRLTVL.

The V and J genes are TRBV6-6 and TRBJ2-3; 11 bases line up with TRBD2. Looked up from germline, CDR1 is MNHNY and CDR2 is SVGAGI (reference sequence). The CDR3 is 15 residues long. Trimming removed 3 bases from V and 4 bases from J; junction bases left unmatched: 3. As DNA, the CDR3 is TGTGCCAGCAGTTATAGCGGGGGGGCCGCAGATACGCAGTATTTT. This sequence encodes CASSYSGGAADTQYF.

This clone showed up just a few times. V gene TRBV19 combines with J gene TRBJ1-1, with TRBD1 matching 7 bases. The CDR3 sequence is 16 residues long. Germline V gene lookup returns CDR1 LNHDA and CDR2 SQIVND (reference sequence). J was trimmed by 4 bases and V by 5 bases; bases with no gene match: 13. In DNA, the CDR3 is TGTGCCAGTAGTGCCCCCAACAGGGGCGCGGTCACTGAAGCTTTCTTT. Translating it yields CASSAPNRGAVTEAFF.

The rearrangement links TRBV5-4 to TRBJ1-1; maybe TRBD1 (5 bases). The CDR3 sequence is 13 residues long. The germline V gene has CDR1 SGHNT and CDR2 YYREEE (reference sequence). Trimming cost V 3 bases and J 0 bases, with 6 bases left between them. This CDR3 is CASSSTVNTEAFF. In nucleotides, the CDR3 is TGTGCCAGCAGCTCGACAGTGAACACTGAAGCTTTCTTT. The full variable domain, rest sourced from reference TRBV5-4 and TRBJ1-1, is ETGVTQSPTHLIKTRGQQVTLRCSSQSGHNTVSWYQQALGQGPQFIFQYYREEENGRGNFPPRFSGLQFPNYSSELNVNALELDDSALYLCASSSTVNTEAFFGQGTRLTVV.

The gene calls are TRBV27 and TRBJ2-1, with D possibly TRBD1 on 7 matching bases. The CDR3 sequence is 11 residues long. From germline, CDR1 is MNHEY and CDR2 SMNVEV (reference sequence). V was shortened by 8 bases and J by 9 bases, with 11 bases between the two germline ends. The CDR3 reads CASQGGSEQFF. The CDR3 nucleotides read TGTGCCAGCCAGGGGGGCAGTGAGCAGTTCTTC.

CDR3 amino acids: CASSGGAGLFYDEQYF. The CDR3, as DNA: TGTGCCAGCAGTGGGGGGGCAGGGCTCTTTTACGACGAGCAGTACTTC. The chain combines TRBV6-6 with TRBJ2-7, with a tentative D call TRBD2 (7 bases). CDR3 size: 16 residues. Deletions cut 5 bases from V and 5 bases from J, with 22 bases between. Germline CDR1 MNHNY, CDR2 SVGAGI (reference sequence).

The chain combines TRBV10-1 with TRBJ1-4; 7 bases are shared with TRBD1. Trimming removed 5 bases from V and 8 bases from J; junction bases left unmatched: 5. From germline, CDR1 is WNHNN and CDR2 SYGVQD (reference sequence). This CDR3 contains 13 residues. CDR3 nucleotide sequence: TGCGCCAGCAGTAAGGGGGCGAGGGAAAAACTGTTTTTT. Translation: CASSKGAREKLFF.